This TCR beta chain originates from a study of blood T cell repertoires in COVID-19 (dated by TCRdb to 2019 to 2021). Regarding the study in general: For ImmuneRACE Cohort 3, a participant was defined as recovered based on two consecutive negative NP/OP PCR tests, clearance by a healthcare professional, or resolution of symptoms. Collaborator samples came from the United States, Italy and Spain and covered acute and convalescent phases of COVID-19. The prospective study material was composed of cDNA or gDNA derived from T cells, B-cell-depleted T cells, or PBMCs. Subjects who had been exposed to COVID-19, were actively infected with it, or had recovered from it provided the deeply sampled blood TCRbeta repertoires that made up the dataset. The repertoires were released in a freely available public database meant as a resource for research on the immune response to SARS-CoV-2. The samples were drawn from the first 160 participants of the ongoing ImmuneRACE study and from 1,254 subjects provided by 6 global collaborators. Nearly every sample came with metadata listing a de-identified subject ID, COVID-19 status, age in years and sex. Where available, HLA class I and class II types were taken from metadata supplied by the sample provider and were not determined by assay-based typing. What the work shows at the level of the full study, not this receptor alone: Clinical and demographic metadata were provided uncurated, with the amount varying by source and participant.

A note on this clone: It has no known antigen specificity. Base qualities are not at hand, and no much larger clone is one base apart.

In the prospective study, participants were 18 to 89 years old, resided in 24 geographic areas of the United States, and were enrolled through a virtual design. In the prospective study, cohorts were assigned on the basis of participant-reported clinical history obtained from a screening survey and a study questionnaire. Mobile phlebotomists in the prospective study collected whole blood, serum and a nasopharyngeal or oropharyngeal swab from every participant. Participants in the prospective study had the option to provide additional blood draws and questionnaires over a roughly 2-month period. Before DNA extraction, blood samples from the prospective study were shipped at room temperature or frozen. Per the germline V gene (reference sequence), SEHNR is the CDR1 and FQNEAQ is the CDR2. From cysteine to phenylalanine, the CDR3 is 19 amino acids long. Of the read, only the CDR3 DNA is kept; its 57 bases are in frame from base 1. Ends trimmed: V by 5 bases, J by 3 bases; bases unmatched to a gene: 12.

TCRbeta CDR3 regions were amplified from genomic DNA using the immunoSEQ Assay, a bias-controlled multiplex PCR. The original methods were these. Within the assay, amplification of reference gene primers was used to estimate how many nucleated cells each sample contained. To quantify the absolute abundance of each unique TCRbeta CDR3 rearrangement, sequence reads were collapsed and filtered. For each sample, productive Simpson clonality was calculated as the square root of Simpson's diversity index over productive rearrangements. In its TCRdb copy, this immuneACCESS table keeps in-frame sequences only and misses some clones. Where compared with another copy, unresolved V genes explain less than half of these, and the others have no known cause. The DNA was the basis for D and trimming; V, J and clone size are from that table. Present in this sample are fewer than 250,000 clones, roughly 87% of which were seen just once. The top ten clonotypes cover 7% to 8.5% of the sample.

The receptor chain draws on TRBV7-9 and TRBJ2-1, with 14 central nucleotides matching TRBD2. This clonotype originated in a man aged 25-45 years in a cohort exposed to, infected with or recovered from COVID-19 (not recorded which). Sequencing was carried out using PBMCs or T cells enriched from blood (not recorded which). The CDR3 region reads CASSLTGTSGRFGYNEQFF. The DNA sequence is given as TGTGCCAGCAGCCTTACCGGGACTAGCGGGAGATTTGGCTACAATGAGCAGTTCTTC.